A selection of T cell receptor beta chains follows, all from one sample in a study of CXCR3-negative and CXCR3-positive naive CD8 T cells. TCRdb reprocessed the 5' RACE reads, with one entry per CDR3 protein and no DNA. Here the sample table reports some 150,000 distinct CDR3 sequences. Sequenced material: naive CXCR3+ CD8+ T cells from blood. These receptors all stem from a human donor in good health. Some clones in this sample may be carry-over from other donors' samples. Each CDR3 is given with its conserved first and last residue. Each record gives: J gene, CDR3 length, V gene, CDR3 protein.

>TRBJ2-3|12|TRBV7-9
CASSQAGDTQYF
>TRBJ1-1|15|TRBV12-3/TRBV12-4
CASISGTGVNTEAFF
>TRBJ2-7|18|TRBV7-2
CASSLDGTGGFLLDEQYF
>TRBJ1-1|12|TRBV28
CASSFGLTEAFF
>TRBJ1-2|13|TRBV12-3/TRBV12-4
CASSADSFDGYTF
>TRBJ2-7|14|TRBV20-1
CSASFPSGRGEQYF
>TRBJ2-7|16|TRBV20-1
CSAPPPTSGRLYEQYF
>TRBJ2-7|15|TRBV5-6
CASSLQGPSSYEQYF
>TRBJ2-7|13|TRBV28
CASRDVSSYEQYF
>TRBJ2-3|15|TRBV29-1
CSVVGGGQGSATQYF
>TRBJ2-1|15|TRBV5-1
CASSLPGQGFNEQFF
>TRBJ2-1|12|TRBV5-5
CASSLGAREQFF
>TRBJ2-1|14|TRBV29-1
CSVASGAPYNEQFF
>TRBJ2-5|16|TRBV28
CASSLVWSRSQETQYF
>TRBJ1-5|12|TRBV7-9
CASSSGVQPQHF
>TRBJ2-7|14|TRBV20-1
CSAQSGFHSYEQYF
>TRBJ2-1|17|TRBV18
CASSPPLPGQGFNEQFF
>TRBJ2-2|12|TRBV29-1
CSVLSGTGELFF
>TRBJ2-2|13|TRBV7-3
CGAHGGNTGELFF
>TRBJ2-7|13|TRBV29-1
CSVLGGESYEQYF
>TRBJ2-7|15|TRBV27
CASNEGDRVIVEQYF
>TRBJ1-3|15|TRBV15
CATSADRGHGNTIYF
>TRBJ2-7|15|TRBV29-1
CSVEGAGTGPYEQYF
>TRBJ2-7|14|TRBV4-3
CASSPDRGNYEQYF
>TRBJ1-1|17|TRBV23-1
CASSQARQGPLNTEAFF
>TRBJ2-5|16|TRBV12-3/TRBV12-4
CASSQSGTKSQETQYF
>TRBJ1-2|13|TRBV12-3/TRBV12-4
CASSPGSEQGYTF
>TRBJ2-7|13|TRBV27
CAISNGQGYEQYF
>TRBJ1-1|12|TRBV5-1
CASSLVGTEAFF
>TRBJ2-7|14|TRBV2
CASSVNRGGHEQYF
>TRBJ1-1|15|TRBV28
CASSFSIEGETEAFF
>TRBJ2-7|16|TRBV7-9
CASSSARLSTAYEQYF
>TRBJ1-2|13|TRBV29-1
CSVTVPYYDGYTF
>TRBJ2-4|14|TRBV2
CASSEPGGKNIQYF
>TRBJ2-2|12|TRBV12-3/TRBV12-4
CASSPDTGELFF
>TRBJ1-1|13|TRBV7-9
CASSPGTNTEAFF
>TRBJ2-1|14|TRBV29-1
CSVDASGDYNEQFF
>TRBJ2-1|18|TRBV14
CASSQDRGLLPTYNEQFF
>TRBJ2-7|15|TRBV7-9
CASSGSAGDSYEQYF
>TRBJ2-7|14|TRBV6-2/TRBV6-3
CASNDGPSSYEQYF
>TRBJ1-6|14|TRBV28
CASIAIRYNSPLHF
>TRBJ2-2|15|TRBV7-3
CASSHETGVTGELFF
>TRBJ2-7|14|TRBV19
CASSMMGRHYEQYF
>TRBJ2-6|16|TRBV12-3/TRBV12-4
CASSPDRISGANVLTF
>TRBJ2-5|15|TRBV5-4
CASSHSGGAGETQYF
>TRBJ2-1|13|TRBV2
CASRASGSNEQFF
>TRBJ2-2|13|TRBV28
CASSFSGTGELFF
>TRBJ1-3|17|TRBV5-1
CASSLDFGGAYGNTIYF